These 25 T cell receptor beta chains came from one sample sequenced in a study of PD-L1 blockade in urothelial cancer. Produced via immunoSEQ multiplex PCR; TCRdb's table is partial and in-frame only. The repertoire has about 40,000 clones, roughly 84% of them found once; the top ten carry 2.6%. Time point in this sample: peripheral blood 6 weeks after treatment start. The material was PBMCs, obtained around atezolizumab (anti-PD-L1) treatment. These TCRs come from a man between 65 and 79 years old with urothelial cancer.

The chain employs TRBV7-9 and TRBJ1-5, with 7 bases identical to TRBD1. The length of the CDR3 is 14 residues. CDR1 and CDR2 from the germline V gene are SEHNR and FQNEAQ (reference sequence). V trimming: 6 bases; J trimming: 5 bases; junction bases outside the gene matches: 7. The CDR3 is CASSSGQADQPQHF. CDR3 DNA sequence: TGTGCCAGCAGTTCCGGACAGGCGGATCAGCCCCAGCATTTT.

In this sample, this clone turned up a few times. The chain is built from TRBV29-1 and TRBJ1-2; no reliable D call. This CDR3 region has 13 residues. The V gene's germline CDR1 is SQVTM and CDR2 ANQGSEA. V lost 0 bases and J 8 bases, leaving 13 bases between the germline ends. In nucleotides, the CDR3 is TGCAGCGTTGAAGATGGAGTCACGGAGGGCTACACCTTC. This sequence encodes CSVEDGVTEGYTF.

The V gene is TRBV6-6, the J gene TRBJ2-7; 10 nucleotides line up with TRBD2. V dropped 6 bases and J dropped 6; count of bases not matched to a gene: 8. This CDR3 has 14 amino acids. The germline V gene encodes CDR1 MNHNY and CDR2 SVGAGI (reference sequence). The CDR3 sequence is CASRGAGGPLEQYF. CDR3 sequence (DNA): TGTGCCAGCAGGGGAGCGGGAGGGCCCCTCGAGCAGTACTTC.

This sequence joins TRBV11-2 and TRBJ2-1; D might be TRBD2 (6 bases). Germline V gives CDR1 SGHAT, CDR2 FQNNGV. V was pared by 3 bases and J by 5 bases, with 14 bases between. The length of the CDR3 is 15 residues. CDR3 in DNA: TGTGCCAGCAGCTTGTCCGGGGGTAACAACAATGAGCAGTTCTTC. Residues: CASSLSGGNNNEQFF.

V is TRBV4-1 and J is TRBJ2-2, with 13 bases that match TRBD2. Per germline, CDR1 MGHRA and CDR2 YSYEKL. Trimming took 0 bases from V and 6 from J; bases not matched to a gene: 7. This CDR3 region has 18 residues. The CDR3 region has the DNA TGCGCCAGCAGCCAAGATCGAGGACTAGCGGGAGAGGCCGGGGAGCTGTTTTTT. The encoded protein is CASSQDRGLAGEAGELFF.

The genes are TRBV5-1 and TRBJ1-1; 9 positions agree with TRBD1. This CDR3 comprises 13 residues. Germline loops: CDR1 SGHRS, CDR2 YFSETQ. The V gene end was trimmed by 2 bases and the J gene end by 7 bases; junction bases not matched to a gene: 3. The CDR3 loop is CASSFRQGDEAFF. The CDR3 DNA reads TGCGCCAGCAGCTTCCGACAGGGGGATGAAGCTTTCTTT.

The genes are TRBV11-2 and TRBJ2-2; D not certain. The CDR3 is made up of 15 amino acids. With 5 bases removed from V and 0 bases from J, the gap between germline ends came to 10 bases. The germline gives CDR1 SGHAT, CDR2 FQNNGV. CDR3 in amino acids: CASSLRHTNTGELFF. The CDR3 DNA sequence: TGTGCCAGCAGCCTAAGACACACGAACACCGGGGAGCTGTTTTTT.

The rearrangement joins TRBV28 to TRBJ1-4, with unresolved D. The V and J ends lost 6 bases and 0 bases respectively, with 2 bases between them. The germline V gene encodes CDR1 MDHEN and CDR2 SYDVKM. The CDR3 is 12 amino acids. Here the CDR3 reads CASSTTNEKLFF. The DNA for the CDR3 is TGTGCCAGCAGCACAACTAATGAAAAACTGTTTTTT.

This clone has just one count. The V call is TRBV6-1, the J call TRBJ1-6; D perhaps matches TRBD1 (6 bases). The CDR3 totals 14 residues. V was trimmed by 4 bases and J by 9 bases, leaving 13 bases between them. The germline CDR1 and CDR2 sequences are MNHNS and SASEGT. The DNA for the CDR3 is TGTGCCAGCAGTGCCAACAGGGAAGGTTCACCCCTCCACTTT. It translates to CASSANREGSPLHF.

This clone was recorded once. V gene TRBV10-1 combines with J gene TRBJ2-1; 8 positions match TRBD2. Germline CDR1 is WNHNN and CDR2 is SYGVQD (reference sequence). CDR3 length: 17 amino acids. Trimming at V came to 0 bases and at J to 1 base, leaving 5 bases not matched to a gene. The CDR3 region is CASSESRAGESYNEQFF. In nucleotides, the CDR3 is TGCGCCAGCAGTGAGTCCCGAGCGGGAGAATCCTACAATGAGCAGTTCTTC.

The chain joins TRBV7-3 to TRBJ2-7, with 12 bases identical to TRBD2. Per germline, CDR1 SGHTA and CDR2 FQGTGA. Unmatched junction bases numbered 2, after V lost 3 bases and J lost 2 bases. This CDR3 spans 15 amino acids. The CDR3 DNA sequence: TGTGCCAGCAGCTTGGGGACTAGCGGGCCCTACGAGCAGTACTTC. It specifies CASSLGTSGPYEQYF.

The chain couples TRBV27 to TRBJ2-7, with D possibly matching TRBD1 (6 bases). There are 14 residues in the CDR3. Trimming removed 6 bases from V and 3 bases from J, with 15 bases in between. Germline V gene sequence: CDR1 MNHEY, CDR2 SMNVEV (reference sequence). The chain's CDR3 is CASRPNGQFYEQYF. CDR3 nucleotide sequence: TGTGCCAGCAGGCCTAATGGACAGTTCTACGAGCAGTACTTC.

The chain joins TRBV7-2 to TRBJ1-5, with D possibly being TRBD1 (5 bases). CDR1 is SGHTA and CDR2 is FQGNSA in the germline V gene. The ends were cut back, 5 bases at V and 4 bases at J, with 12 bases in the middle. This CDR3 contains 14 residues. CDR3 DNA sequence: TGTGCCAGCAGCGCCCGGGGGGGAAATCAGCCCCAGCATTTT. Residues: CASSARGGNQPQHF.

The rearrangement joins TRBV5-1 to TRBJ2-3, with a possible D match to TRBD1 (6 bases). The CDR3 is 14 residues long. Trimming removed 2 bases at V and 1 base at J, with 8 bases between. CDR1 is SGHRS and CDR2 is YFSETQ in the germline V gene. CDR3 protein: CASSLGGGTDTQYF. CDR3 in DNA: TGCGCCAGCAGCTTAGGGGGAGGCACAGATACGCAGTATTTT. The entire variable domain, with the rest obtained from reference TRBV5-1 and TRBJ2-3, is as follows: KAGVTQTPRYLIKTRGQQVTLSCSPISGHRSVSWYQQTPGQGLQFLFEYFSETQRNKGNFPGRFSGRQFSNSRSEMNVSTLELGDSALYLCASSLGGGTDTQYFGPGTRLTVL.

This sequence joins TRBV5-1 and TRBJ2-7; 8 positions match TRBD1. V lost 0 bases and J lost 4; bases outside the gene matches: 9. Looked up from germline, CDR1 is SGHRS and CDR2 is YFSETQ. The CDR3 sequence is 16 residues long. The CDR3 DNA follows: TGCGCCAGCAGCTTGGATCGTCCAGGGGGCTTATACGAGCAGTACTTC. Translation: CASSLDRPGGLYEQYF.

This chain joins TRBV4-1 and TRBJ1-6; the D gene is possibly TRBD1 (6 bases). Germline CDR1 MGHRA, CDR2 YSYEKL. The CDR3 loop spans 15 amino acids. V was clipped by 0 bases and J by 10 bases, with 13 bases between them. CDR3 protein: CASSQDYRVGSPLHF. Here the CDR3 DNA reads TGCGCCAGCAGCCAAGATTACAGGGTGGGCTCACCCCTCCACTTT.

The genes are TRBV2 and TRBJ2-7; 7 positions match TRBD2. J lost 1 base, V lost 10 bases, and 10 bases had no gene match. Germline lookup yields CDR1 SNHLY and CDR2 FYNNEI. The CDR3 runs 14 residues. CDR3 protein: CATRLAEPSYEQYF. In DNA, the CDR3 is TGTGCCACCCGTCTAGCGGAGCCATCCTACGAGCAGTACTTC.

This clone appeared a few times. The genes are TRBV14 and TRBJ1-1, with D possibly TRBD1 on 5 matching bases. This CDR3 spans 13 amino acids. The V gene's germline CDR1 is SGHDN and CDR2 FVKESK. V lost 2 bases and J lost 4, with 8 bases in between. The DNA of the CDR3 is TGTGCCAGCAGCCAAAGGACACGCACTGAAGCTTTCTTT. Its translation is CASSQRTRTEAFF.

The genes are TRBV5-1 and TRBJ2-5; 9 bases agree with TRBD1. V shed 4 bases, J shed 5 bases, and the junction held 6 bases outside the gene matches. CDR3 length equals 14 residues. CDR1 is SGHRS and CDR2 is YFSETQ in the germline V gene. The DNA of the CDR3 is TGCGCCAGCAGCCCACAGGGGGCTTTGGAGACCCAGTACTTC. Its translation: CASSPQGALETQYF.

This clone has more than one count but fewer than ten. The chain uses TRBV6-1 and TRBJ1-5; D not resolved. The germline CDR1 and CDR2 sequences are MNHNS and SASEGT. Deletions cut 2 bases from V and 2 bases from J, with 10 bases between. The CDR3 totals 15 residues. For the CDR3, the DNA is TGTGCCAGCAGTGAATCGGGGTTGGGCAATCAGCCCCAGCATTTT. Translating gives CASSESGLGNQPQHF.

This clone was recorded once. This chain links TRBV9 with TRBJ2-2, with 12 positions matching TRBD2. The CDR3 runs to 18 residues. Germline V gene lookup returns CDR1 SGDLS and CDR2 YYNGEE. With V trimmed by 3 bases and J by 3 bases, 9 bases remained unmatched. The CDR3 here is CASSAKSRLAGDTGELFF. The CDR3, as DNA: TGTGCCAGCAGCGCAAAATCCAGACTAGCGGGAGACACCGGGGAGCTGTTTTTT.

V is TRBV19 and J is TRBJ2-1, with 13 bases fitting TRBD2. The CDR3 covers 15 residues. From germline, CDR1 is LNHDA and CDR2 SQIVND (reference sequence). V was clipped by 7 bases and J by 10 bases; unmatched bases: 10. The CDR3 protein is CASNAGLAGPREQFF. Here the CDR3 DNA reads TGTGCCAGTAACGCGGGACTAGCGGGACCGCGAGAGCAGTTCTTC.

The rearrangement joins TRBV4-2 to TRBJ2-5; no definite D call. The V and J ends lost 2 bases and 2 bases respectively, with 12 bases between them. Germline CDR1 LGHNA, CDR2 YNFKEQ. The CDR3 totals 15 residues. CDR3 in amino acids: CASSQTVQAQETQYF. The CDR3 DNA follows: TGTGCCAGCAGCCAAACGGTCCAGGCTCAAGAGACCCAGTACTTC.

The chain couples TRBV29-1 to TRBJ2-3; 7 bases are shared with TRBD2. The trim removed 6 bases at V and 0 bases at J, leaving 9 bases unmatched. This CDR3 has 15 amino acids. The V gene's germline CDR1 is SQVTM and CDR2 ANQGSEA. CDR3 sequence: CSVPGWGGSTDTQYF. In nucleotides, the CDR3 is TGCAGCGTCCCCGGTTGGGGGGGTAGCACAGATACGCAGTATTTT.

The V gene is TRBV6-5, the J gene TRBJ2-5, with 7 positions matching TRBD2. The junction had 6 bases not matched to a gene; V was cut back by 5 bases and J by 0 bases. This CDR3 comprises 15 residues. Germline V lookup: CDR1 MNHEY, CDR2 SVGAGI. CDR3 nucleotides: TGTGCCAGCAGTCCGCCGGGACTAAACCAAGAGACCCAGTACTTC. Its translation: CASSPPGLNQETQYF.